What follows are 29 T cell receptor beta chains derived from one specimen sequenced in a study of breast tumors, draining lymph nodes, adjacent tissues. Axillary draining lymph nodes of breast cancer patients supplied the node samples. TCRdb reanalysed the multiplex PCR reads using MiXCR and keeps one entry per CDR3 protein. The sample holds under 350,000 distinct CDR3 sequences, around 31% seen once. Material for sequencing was axillary lymph node tissue. The receptor set was obtained from a female donor with breast cancer. Some clones in this sample may be carry-over from other donors' samples.

This clonotype was observed once. A read error is likely, as this CDR3 ends without the conserved phenylalanine or tryptophan. V gene TRBV15 combines with J gene TRBJ2-1, with 7 bases lining up with TRBD2. The V gene end was trimmed by 1 base and the J gene end by 10 bases; junction bases not matched to a gene: 13. This CDR3 has 16 amino acids. CDR1 is LNHNV, CDR2 YYDKDF, per germline (reference sequence). The CDR3 coding sequence is TGTGCCACCAGCAGAGTTGGGGAGGGGCCCGGATTCGAGCAGTTCCTC. This gives the protein CATSRVGEGPGFEQFL.

The sample holds many counts of this clonotype. The V call is TRBV6-5, the J call TRBJ1-2; the match to TRBD1 covers 9 bases. V lost 7 bases and J lost 3; bases outside the gene matches: 6. This CDR3 region has 14 residues. From germline, CDR1 is MNHEY and CDR2 SVGAGI. The CDR3 DNA follows: TGTGCCAGCACGTTGGACAGGGGCCACTATGGCTACACCTTC. Encoded protein: CASTLDRGHYGYTF.

This clonotype was seen at least ten times. The chain couples TRBV24-1 to TRBJ2-1, with D uncertain. Germline V CDR1 and CDR2: KGHDR, SFDVKD. Trimming stripped 9 bases from V and 4 bases from J, with 12 bases between. The CDR3 covers 13 residues. The DNA for the CDR3 is TGTGCCACCGGAACCGGGCTATACAATGAGCAGTTCTTC. This encodes CATGTGLYNEQFF.

This clonotype was seen repeatedly, ten times or more. This sequence joins TRBV20-1 and TRBJ2-2; D possibly matches TRBD1 or TRBD2 (5 bases each). The CDR3 extends over 13 amino acids. V gave up 1 base and J gave up 3 bases, with 6 bases separating them. Germline lookup yields CDR1 DFQATT and CDR2 SNEGSKA (reference sequence). CDR3: CSARGGYTGELFF. The CDR3 DNA reads TGCAGTGCTAGAGGGGGGTACACCGGGGAGCTGTTTTTT.

The sample holds many counts of this clonotype. This chain uses TRBV5-1 with TRBJ2-3; 7 bases line up with TRBD1. Germline assignment: CDR1 SGHRS and CDR2 YFSETQ. The CDR3 runs to 14 residues. With V trimmed by 3 bases and J by 4 bases, 5 bases remained unmatched. CDR3 nucleotide sequence: TGCGCCAGCAGCTCCGACAGGGCCCCAGATACGCAGTATTTT. It translates to CASSSDRAPDTQYF.

This clonotype was recorded at least ten times. V usage is TRBV11-3 and J usage is TRBJ2-5, with D maybe TRBD1 (7 bases). From germline, CDR1 is SGHNT and CDR2 YENEEA. CDR3 length: 13 amino acids. The V end was cut by 6 bases, the J end by 5 bases, with 13 bases between. This CDR3 is CASRRDSGETQYF. The CDR3 bases are TGTGCCAGCAGGAGGGACAGCGGGGAGACCCAGTACTTC.

Notes on this clonotype: This may be a read error, as it is one base from a much larger clone. The genes are TRBV20-1 and TRBJ2-5, with D tentatively TRBD2 (5 bases). In germline, CDR1 is DFQATT, CDR2 SNEGSKA (reference sequence). This CDR3 is 14 amino acids long. CDR3 in amino acids: CSARDVLGKEAQYF. The CDR3 coding sequence is TGCAGTGCTAGAGATGTACTAGGAAAAGAGGCCCAGTACTTC.

On this clonotype: A much larger clone lies a single base off, so this may be a read error. CDR3 in amino acids: CASSVTLTYEQYF. CDR3 bases: TGTGCCAGTAGTGTGACGTTGACCTACGAGCAGTACTTC. V usage is TRBV19 and J usage is TRBJ2-7; D is undetermined. Germline V CDR1 and CDR2: LNHDA, SQIVND (reference sequence). This CDR3 is 13 amino acids long. V was cut by 5 bases and J by 2 bases, with 10 bases left in between. The whole variable domain, filled in from reference TRBV19 and TRBJ2-7, reads DGGITQSPKYLFRKEGQNVTLSCEQNLNHDAMYWYRQDPGQGLRLIYYSQIVNDFQKGDIAEGYSVSREKKESFPLTVTSAQKNPTAFYLCASSVTLTYEQYFGPGTRLTVT.

This clonotype was found many times. The V gene is TRBV7-6, the J gene TRBJ1-2; D is unclear. Per germline, CDR1 SGHVS and CDR2 FNYEAQ. Trimming stripped 1 base from V and 1 base from J, with 7 bases between. The CDR3 runs to 14 residues. The chain's CDR3 is CASSLDPHNYGYTF. CDR3 DNA: TGTGCCAGCAGCTTAGACCCGCATAACTATGGCTACACCTTC.

Many counts were recorded for this clonotype. This rearrangement joins TRBV4-1 to TRBJ1-3; maybe TRBD1 (5 bases). Germline assignment: CDR1 MGHRA and CDR2 YSYEKL. The ends were cut back, 2 bases at V and 2 bases at J, with 13 bases in the middle. This CDR3 is 16 amino acids long. CDR3 region: CASSQLSQGTGNTIYF. The CDR3 DNA reads as TGCGCCAGCAGCCAACTAAGTCAGGGTACTGGAAACACCATATATTTT.

The V and J genes are TRBV29-1 and TRBJ2-6; weak D call: TRBD1 (6 bases). The CDR3 contains 14 residues. Between the trimmed V and J ends, which lost 1 base and 13 bases, there was a span of 17 bases. Germline-derived CDR1 and CDR2 are SQVTM and ANQGSEA. The CDR3 region is CSVEGITWGQVLTF. The CDR3 nucleotides are TGCAGCGTTGAAGGAATAACCTGGGGACAAGTCCTGACTTTC.

This clonotype was found many times. This chain joins TRBV7-2 and TRBJ2-7; 14 positions agree with TRBD2. Germline CDR1 SGHTA, CDR2 FQGNSA. J gave up 11 bases and V 5 bases, and 5 bases lay outside the gene matches. CDR3 length: 13 residues. The CDR3 nucleotides are TGTGCCAGCAGCATCAGACTAGCGGGGGGGGAGTACTTC. Translation gives CASSIRLAGGEYF.

To note about this clonotype: This may be a read error, as it is one base from a much larger clone. The CDR3 reads CASGSDGSSYEQYF. CDR3 coding DNA: TGTGCTAGTGGGAGCGACGGTAGCTCCTACGAGCAGTACTTC. The chain combines TRBV12-5 with TRBJ2-7; D gene uncertain. The ends were cut back, 6 bases at V and 0 bases at J, with 12 bases in the middle. The CDR3 has 14 residues. Germline values: CDR1 LGHNT, CDR2 FRNRAP.

This clonotype was seen ten or more times. The chain has TRBV14 and TRBJ2-1, with 16 bases identical to TRBD2. J lost 12 bases, V lost 5 bases, and 7 bases had no gene match. This CDR3 has 15 residues. Germline CDR1 SGHDN, CDR2 FVKESK. CDR3 coding DNA: TGTGCCAGCAGCTCCGGGACTAGCGGGAGGGGTGCGCAGTTCTTC. This translates into CASSSGTSGRGAQFF.

This clonotype was recorded many times. CDR3 bases: TGTGCCAGCAGTCCCCGCCAGGGTGGGGCCAACGTCCTGACTTTC. It codes for CASSPRQGGANVLTF. The chain is built from TRBV27 and TRBJ2-6; D may be TRBD1 (5 bases). The germline CDR1 and CDR2 sequences are MNHEY and SMNVEV (reference sequence). The V gene lost 5 bases and the J gene lost 3 bases, with 11 bases spanning the gap. The CDR3 loop spans 15 amino acids. Together with reference TRBV27 and TRBJ2-6, the CDR3 gives the full variable domain: EAQVTQNPRYLITVTGKKLTVTCSQNMNHEYMSWYRQDPGLGLRQIYYSMNVEVTDKGDVPEGYKVSRKEKRNFPLILESPSPNQTSLYFCASSPRQGGANVLTFGAGSRLTVL.

Concerning this clonotype itself: Given a much more abundant clone one base away, this may be a read error. The chain employs TRBV4-1 and TRBJ2-7; tentatively, D is TRBD2 (6 bases). CDR3 length: 14 residues. Germline CDR1 is MGHRA and CDR2 is YSYEKL. The V end was cut by 3 bases, the J end by 2 bases, with 11 bases between. The CDR3 DNA follows: TGCGCCAGCAGCCACGGGGGTCCCACCTACGAGCAGTACTTC. Translated: CASSHGGPTYEQYF.

This clonotype was recorded at least ten times. A much larger clone differs from this one at a single base, so this may be a read error. The rearrangement uses TRBV5-8 and TRBJ2-3; D is unclear. V was cut by 2 bases and J by 1 base, with 5 bases left in between. Germline CDR1 and CDR2: SGHTS and YDEGEE. The CDR3 is 13 residues long. CDR3 sequence: CASSFGGTDTQYF. The CDR3 DNA reads TGTGCCAGCAGCTTTGGGGGCACAGATACGCAGTATTTT.

At least ten counts were recorded for this clonotype. The rearrangement uses TRBV29-1 and TRBJ2-5; D is ambiguous. The CDR3 is 12 amino acids. V lost 3 bases, J lost 4 bases, and 9 bases lay in between. Germline CDR1 is SQVTM and CDR2 is ANQGSEA. CDR3 nucleotides: TGCAGCGTTGATCCAGATGGAGAGACCCAGTACTTC. Translating it yields CSVDPDGETQYF.

This clonotype was seen ten or more times. V is TRBV7-6 and J is TRBJ2-7, with 12 nucleotides matching TRBD2. CDR1 is SGHVS and CDR2 is FNYEAQ in the germline V gene. The CDR3 covers 14 residues. Unmatched junction bases numbered 2, after V lost 2 bases and J lost 6 bases. In nucleotides, the CDR3 is TGTGCCAGCAGCTTACTAGCGGGAGGGCGCGAGCAGTACTTC. Its protein is CASSLLAGGREQYF.

This clonotype was found many times. This sequence joins TRBV6-1 and TRBJ1-5; 8 bases are shared with TRBD1. J was trimmed by 4 bases and V by 5 bases; bases with no gene match: 10. This CDR3 contains 16 residues. The V gene's germline CDR1 is MNHNS and CDR2 SASEGT. In DNA, the CDR3 is TGTGCCAGCAGTCCGACAGGGGACGTTTGGAATCAGCCCCAGCATTTT. It specifies CASSPTGDVWNQPQHF.

Remarks on this clonotype: This could be a read error, since a much larger clone is one nucleotide away. The chain combines TRBV4-3 with TRBJ2-1; 12 positions agree with TRBD2. Germline CDR1 reads LGHNA; CDR2 reads YSLEER. The CDR3 has 16 amino acids. CDR3 coding DNA: TGCGCCAGCAGCCAAGAGACTAGCGGGAGTTACAATGAGCGGTTCTTC. It translates to CASSQETSGSYNERFF.

The rearrangement joins TRBV30 to TRBJ2-7, with D possibly TRBD2 on 6 matching bases. This CDR3 contains 13 residues. V was shortened by 2 bases and J by 3 bases, with 11 bases between the two germline ends. Germline values: CDR1 GTSNPN, CDR2 SVGIG (reference sequence). The CDR3 loop reads CAWSLRGVYEQYF. CDR3 DNA sequence: TGTGCCTGGAGTCTGCGGGGCGTCTACGAGCAGTACTTC.

This clonotype was seen ten or more times. This chain joins TRBV7-9 and TRBJ2-1, with D perhaps TRBD2 (6 bases). Germline lookup yields CDR1 SEHNR and CDR2 FQNEAQ (reference sequence). Trimming took off 5 bases at V and 9 bases at J, with 11 bases between the two ends. This CDR3 region has 12 residues. Written as DNA, the CDR3 is TGTGCCAGCAGCAAGACTAGTGGTGAGCAGTTCTTC. Translating it yields CASSKTSGEQFF.

This clonotype has a count of ten or more. The V and J genes are TRBV19 and TRBJ1-5, with unresolved D. The CDR3 has 15 amino acids. Trimming removed 3 bases from V and 2 bases from J, with 11 bases in between. The V gene's germline CDR1 is LNHDA and CDR2 SQIVND (reference sequence). The CDR3 loop reads CASSIKAFGNQPQHF. For the CDR3, the DNA is TGTGCCAGTAGTATTAAAGCCTTCGGCAATCAGCCCCAGCATTTT.

This clonotype was detected only once. A read error may explain this, as a much larger clone is one base away. J is TRBJ2-2 and V is TRBV9; D is perhaps TRBD1 (7 bases). The CDR3 covers 16 residues. Germline V gives CDR1 SGDLS, CDR2 YYNGEE. This chain's CDR3 is CASSVVTGRNPGELFF. The CDR3, as DNA: TGTGCCAGCAGCGTAGTGACAGGGAGGAACCCCGGGGAGCTGTTTTTT.

This clonotype turned up a few times. CDR3 sequence: CAIRAQGVNTEAFF. For the CDR3, the DNA is TGTGCCATCAGGGCACAGGGGGTGAACACTGAAGCTTTCTTT. The chain joins TRBV10-3 to TRBJ1-1, with TRBD1 identical over 8 bases. The CDR3 extends over 14 amino acids. Germline V lookup: CDR1 ENHRY, CDR2 SYGVKD. V shed 6 bases and J 0 bases; nucleotides not matched to a gene: 3.

This clonotype is labeled medium-sized (0.01 to 0.1%). This rearrangement joins TRBV15 to TRBJ2-1; 10 positions match TRBD2. This CDR3 has 15 residues. With 9 bases clipped from V and 6 bases from J, the junction kept 11 bases outside the gene matches. Per germline, CDR1 LNHNV and CDR2 YYDKDF (reference sequence). CDR3 loop: CATQTPSGSPNEQFF. Here the CDR3 DNA reads TGTGCCACACAGACTCCTAGCGGGAGTCCCAATGAGCAGTTCTTC. The variable domain in full, with the rest retrieved from reference TRBV15 and TRBJ2-1, is DAMVIQNPRYQVTQFGKPVTLSCSQTLNHNVMYWYQQKSSQAPKLLFHYYDKDFNNEADTPDNFQSRRPNTSFCFLDIRSPGLGDTAMYLCATQTPSGSPNEQFFGPGTRLTVL.

This clonotype came up a few times. This may arise from a read error, as a much more abundant clone is one base away. The chain links TRBV20-1 to TRBJ2-1, with TRBD1 identical over 9 bases. V dropped 0 bases and J dropped 4; count of bases not matched to a gene: 7. Germline V gene data show CDR1 as DFQATT and CDR2 as SNEGSKA (reference sequence). The CDR3 sequence is 16 residues long. CDR3 nucleotide sequence: TGCAGTGCTAGAGACAAAACAGGGGGCGCGTACAATGAGCAGTTCTTC. Translating gives CSARDKTGGAYNEQFF.

The J gene is TRBJ1-6, the V gene TRBV2; a possible D gene is TRBD1 (5 bases). V gave up 6 bases and J gave up 19 bases, with 16 bases separating them. The CDR3 covers 11 residues. CDR1 and CDR2 (germline): SNHLY, FYNNEI. The CDR3, as DNA: TGTGCCAGCAGGCAGGGTAACGAGCAGCACTTT. As protein: CASRQGNEQHF.